This T cell receptor (beta chain) was sequenced during a study of OX40 agonist ivuxolimab in advanced cancers. At the level of the study: Patients in the trial were receiving intravenous ivuxolimab every 2 weeks, at doses of 0.01 to 10 mg/kg. Partial responses occurred in Three dose-escalation patients, one with hepatocellular carcinoma and two with cutaneous melanoma. Study observations and caveats: Expanded clones belonging to CD8+ T cells outnumbered, on average, those of CD4+.

Sequencing was performed with immunoSEQ multiplex PCR; in TCRdb, only in-frame clones are kept and a portion is missing. This table holds approximately 84,000 clones, 80% to 90% found once. Details on this clone: Antigen: not known.

No patient had autoimmune disease or received systemic immunosuppression. This sequence originates from an adult with an advanced solid tumor such as melanoma, head and neck, liver or kidney cancer. Sequences were derived from CD4+ or CD8+ T cells sorted from blood, sampled in a trial of the OX40 agonist ivuxolimab.

The CDR3 region is CASKSTGADTQYF. In nucleotides, the CDR3 is TGCGCCAGCAAATCAACAGGCGCAGATACGCAGTATTTT. The chain joins TRBV5-1 to TRBJ2-3, with D possibly matching TRBD1 (5 bases). Germline CDR1 and CDR2: SGHRS and YFSETQ. Trimming pared 6 bases from V and 4 bases from J, leaving 12 bases between. The CDR3 has 13 amino acids.